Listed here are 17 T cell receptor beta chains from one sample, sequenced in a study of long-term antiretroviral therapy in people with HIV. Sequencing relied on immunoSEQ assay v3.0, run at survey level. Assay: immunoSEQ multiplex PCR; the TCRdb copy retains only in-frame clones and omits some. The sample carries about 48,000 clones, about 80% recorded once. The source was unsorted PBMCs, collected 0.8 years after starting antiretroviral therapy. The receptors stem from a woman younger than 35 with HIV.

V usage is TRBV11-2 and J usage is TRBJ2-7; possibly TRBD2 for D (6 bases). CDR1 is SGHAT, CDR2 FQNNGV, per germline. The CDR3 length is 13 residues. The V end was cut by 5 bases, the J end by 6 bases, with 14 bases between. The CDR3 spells CASSRERGTEQYF. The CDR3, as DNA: TGTGCCAGCAGCCGGGAGCGCGGAACCGAGCAGTACTTC.

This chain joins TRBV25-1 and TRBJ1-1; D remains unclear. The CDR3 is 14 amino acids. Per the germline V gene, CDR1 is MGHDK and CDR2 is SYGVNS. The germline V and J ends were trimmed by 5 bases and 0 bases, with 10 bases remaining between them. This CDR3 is CASSSRTMNTEAFF. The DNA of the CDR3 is TGTGCCAGCAGTTCCCGGACTATGAACACTGAAGCTTTCTTT.

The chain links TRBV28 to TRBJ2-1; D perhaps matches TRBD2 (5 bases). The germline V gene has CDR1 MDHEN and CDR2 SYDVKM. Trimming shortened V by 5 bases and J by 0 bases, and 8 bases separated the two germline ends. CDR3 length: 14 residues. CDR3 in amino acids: CASSRDSSYNEQFF. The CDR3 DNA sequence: TGTGCCAGCAGTCGGGATAGCTCCTACAATGAGCAGTTCTTC.

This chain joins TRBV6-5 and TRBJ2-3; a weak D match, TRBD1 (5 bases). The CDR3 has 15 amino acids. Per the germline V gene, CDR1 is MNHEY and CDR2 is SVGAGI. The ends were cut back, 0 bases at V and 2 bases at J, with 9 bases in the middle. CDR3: CASSYSKGDTDTQYF. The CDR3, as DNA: TGTGCCAGCAGTTACTCGAAAGGGGACACAGATACGCAGTATTTT.

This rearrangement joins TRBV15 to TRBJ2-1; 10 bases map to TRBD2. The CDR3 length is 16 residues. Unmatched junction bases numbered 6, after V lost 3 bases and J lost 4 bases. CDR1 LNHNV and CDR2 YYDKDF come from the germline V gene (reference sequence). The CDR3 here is CATSSLAGGSYNEQFF. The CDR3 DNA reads TGTGCCACCAGCAGCTTAGCGGGAGGTTCTTACAATGAGCAGTTCTTC.

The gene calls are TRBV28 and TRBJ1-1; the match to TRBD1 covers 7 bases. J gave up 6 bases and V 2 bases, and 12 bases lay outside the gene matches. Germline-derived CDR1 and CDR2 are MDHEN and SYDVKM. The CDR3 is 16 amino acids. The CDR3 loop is CASSLPSTRQGSEAFF. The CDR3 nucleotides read TGTGCCAGCAGTTTACCTAGTACTCGACAGGGTTCTGAAGCTTTCTTT.

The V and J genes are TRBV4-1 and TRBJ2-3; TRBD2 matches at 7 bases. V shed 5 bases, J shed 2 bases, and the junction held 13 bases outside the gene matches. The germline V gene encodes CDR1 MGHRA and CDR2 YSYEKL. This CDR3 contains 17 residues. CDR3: CASSVRHWGGDTDTQYF. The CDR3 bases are TGCGCCAGCAGCGTTCGGCACTGGGGGGGGGACACAGATACGCAGTATTTT.

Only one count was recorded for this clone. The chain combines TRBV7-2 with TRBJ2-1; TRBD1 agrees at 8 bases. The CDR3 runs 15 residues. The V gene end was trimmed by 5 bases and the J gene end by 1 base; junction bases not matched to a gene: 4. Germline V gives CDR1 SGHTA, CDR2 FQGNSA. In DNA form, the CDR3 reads TGTGCCAGCAGCCCCGACAGGGGATCCTACAATGAGCAGTTCTTC. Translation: CASSPDRGSYNEQFF.

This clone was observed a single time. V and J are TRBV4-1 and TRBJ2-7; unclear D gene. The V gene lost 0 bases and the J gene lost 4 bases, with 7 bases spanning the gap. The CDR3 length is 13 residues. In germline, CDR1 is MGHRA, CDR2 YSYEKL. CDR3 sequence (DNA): TGCGCCAGCAGCCAAGAAGGGCTGTACGAGCAGTACTTC. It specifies CASSQEGLYEQYF.

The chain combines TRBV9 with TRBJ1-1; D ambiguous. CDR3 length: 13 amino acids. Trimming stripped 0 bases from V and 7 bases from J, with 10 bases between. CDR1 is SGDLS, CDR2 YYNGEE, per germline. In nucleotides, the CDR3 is TGTGCCAGCAGCGTAGTGGGCCGGGTTGAAGCTTTCTTT. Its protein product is CASSVVGRVEAFF.

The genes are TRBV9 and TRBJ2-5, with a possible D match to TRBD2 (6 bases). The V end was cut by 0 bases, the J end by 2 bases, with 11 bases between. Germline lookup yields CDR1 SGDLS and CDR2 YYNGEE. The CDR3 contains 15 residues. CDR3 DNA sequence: TGTGCCAGCAGCGTAGCTCTTAGCGGTCAAGAGACCCAGTACTTC. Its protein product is CASSVALSGQETQYF.

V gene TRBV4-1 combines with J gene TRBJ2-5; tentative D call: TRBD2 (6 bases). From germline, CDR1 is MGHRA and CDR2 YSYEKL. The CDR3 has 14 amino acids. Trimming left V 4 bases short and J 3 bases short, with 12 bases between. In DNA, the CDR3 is TGCGCCAGCAGCCTCGCCCCGGGGGAAGAGACCCAGTACTTC. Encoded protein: CASSLAPGEETQYF.

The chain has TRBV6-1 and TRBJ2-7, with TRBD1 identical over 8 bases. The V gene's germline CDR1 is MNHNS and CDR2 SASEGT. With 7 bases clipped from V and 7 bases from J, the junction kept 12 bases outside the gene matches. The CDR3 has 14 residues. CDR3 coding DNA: TGTGCCAGCAAGGACAGGGCGCAGGTGAATGAGCAGTACTTC. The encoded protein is CASKDRAQVNEQYF.

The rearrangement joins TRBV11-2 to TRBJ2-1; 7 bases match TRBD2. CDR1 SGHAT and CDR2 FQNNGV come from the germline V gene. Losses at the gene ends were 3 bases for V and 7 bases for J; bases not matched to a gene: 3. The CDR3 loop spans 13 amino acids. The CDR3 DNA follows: TGTGCCAGCAGCTTGGGGGGAGGGAATGAGCAGTTCTTC. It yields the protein CASSLGGGNEQFF.

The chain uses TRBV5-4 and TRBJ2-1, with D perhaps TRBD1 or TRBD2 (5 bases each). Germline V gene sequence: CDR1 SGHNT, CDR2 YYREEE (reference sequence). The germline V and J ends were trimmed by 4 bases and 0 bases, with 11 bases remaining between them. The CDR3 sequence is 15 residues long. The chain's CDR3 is CASSTGRNSYNEQFF. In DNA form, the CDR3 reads TGTGCCAGCAGCACGGGACGGAACTCCTACAATGAGCAGTTCTTC.

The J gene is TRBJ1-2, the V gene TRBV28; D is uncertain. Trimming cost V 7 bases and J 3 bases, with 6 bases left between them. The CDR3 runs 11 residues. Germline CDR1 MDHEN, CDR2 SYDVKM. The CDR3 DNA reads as TGTGCCAGCACCCGCGACTATGGCTACACCTTC. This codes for CASTRDYGYTF.

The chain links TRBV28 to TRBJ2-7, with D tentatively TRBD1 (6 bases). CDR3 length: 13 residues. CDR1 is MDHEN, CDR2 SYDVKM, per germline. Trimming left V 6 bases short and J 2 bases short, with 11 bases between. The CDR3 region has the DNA TGTGCCAGCAGGACAGGAAGCACCTACGAGCAGTACTTC. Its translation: CASRTGSTYEQYF.